The 14 T cell receptor beta chains below come from one sample, sequenced in a study of blood T cell repertoires in COVID-19. This table comes from immunoSEQ multiplex PCR, and its TCRdb copy is limited to in-frame clones, with some not included. The data contain around 180,000 clones, 70% to 90% of them singletons. The sequencing sample was made of peripheral blood. The origin of the receptors is a woman aged 25 to 45 with acute or convalescent COVID-19.

This clone was recorded only once. The V and J genes are TRBV9 and TRBJ2-3, with D possibly TRBD2 on 6 matching bases. V was cut by 4 bases and J by 4 bases, with 16 bases left in between. CDR1 SGDLS and CDR2 YYNGEE come from the germline V gene. This CDR3 has 15 residues. The CDR3 DNA is TGTGCCAGCAGCTCCCGAGTAGGAGGGGCAGATACGCAGTATTTT. Translation: CASSSRVGGADTQYF.

V usage is TRBV5-1 and J usage is TRBJ2-3; 7 bases fit TRBD2. V shed 4 bases, J shed 3 bases, and the junction held 5 bases outside the gene matches. The germline CDR1 and CDR2 sequences are SGHRS and YFSETQ. The CDR3 consists of 14 residues. In DNA form, the CDR3 reads TGCGCCAGCAGCAATGGCGGGAGTACAGATACGCAGTATTTT. Translation gives CASSNGGSTDTQYF.

The gene calls are TRBV28 and TRBJ1-6; D call uncertain. Germline CDR1 MDHEN, CDR2 SYDVKM. V gave up 5 bases and J gave up 6 bases, with 2 bases separating them. The length of the CDR3 is 11 residues. The chain's CDR3 is CASSLNSPLHF. The CDR3 nucleotides are TGTGCCAGCAGTCTTAATTCACCCCTCCACTTT.

This clone was seen just once. The rearrangement uses TRBV18 and TRBJ2-1; D is perhaps TRBD1 (5 bases). Germline CDR1 and CDR2: KGHSH and LQKENI. The CDR3 is 17 residues long. Trimming pared 4 bases from V and 0 bases from J, leaving 16 bases between. In DNA, the CDR3 is TGTGCCAGCTCACTAAGGGGCGGCCAAAGCTCCTACAATGAGCAGTTCTTC. It is translated as CASSLRGGQSSYNEQFF.

The V call is TRBV7-9, the J call TRBJ2-5; D perhaps matches TRBD1 (7 bases). V was shortened by 4 bases and J by 5 bases, with 14 bases between the two germline ends. The CDR3 contains 14 residues. In germline, CDR1 is SEHNR, CDR2 FQNEAQ (reference sequence). The CDR3 sequence: CASSWRGLSETQYF. The CDR3 DNA reads as TGTGCCAGCAGCTGGAGGGGGCTATCGGAGACCCAGTACTTC.

The CDR3 loop reads CASSFSGVSTDTQYF. CDR3 nucleotides: TGTGCCAGCAGCTTTAGCGGAGTAAGCACAGATACGCAGTATTTT. The chain links TRBV5-8 to TRBJ2-3; a possible D gene is TRBD2 (6 bases). CDR1 SGHTS and CDR2 YDEGEE come from the germline V gene. The germline V and J ends were trimmed by 2 bases and 0 bases, with 10 bases remaining between them. This CDR3 is built from 15 residues.

The CDR3 reads CATRTGNEQYF. CDR3 sequence (DNA): TGTGCCACCAGGACAGGGAACGAGCAGTACTTC. The chain employs TRBV10-3 and TRBJ2-7, with 8 bases lining up with TRBD1. The ends lost 10 bases at V and 5 bases at J; junction bases unmatched: 4. This CDR3 region has 11 residues. From germline, CDR1 is ENHRY and CDR2 SYGVKD.

The V gene is TRBV29-1, the J gene TRBJ1-1; D unresolved. The CDR3 runs 12 residues. Trimming shortened V by 4 bases and J by 5 bases, and 11 bases separated the two germline ends. Germline V CDR1 and CDR2: SQVTM, ANQGSEA. The chain's CDR3 is CSVGGRGTEAFF. The CDR3 DNA reads as TGCAGCGTTGGAGGGCGCGGTACTGAAGCTTTCTTT.

The chain joins TRBV5-8 to TRBJ1-2; maybe TRBD1 (5 bases). The V end was cut by 6 bases, the J end by 5 bases, with 29 bases between. Germline CDR1 SGHTS, CDR2 YDEGEE. The CDR3 has 18 residues. The CDR3 protein is CASTNLVPIDSRLYGYTF. The CDR3 DNA reads as TGTGCCAGCACCAACTTGGTACCCATCGACAGTCGCCTTTATGGCTACACCTTC.

V usage is TRBV19 and J usage is TRBJ2-1, with D hard to call. The CDR3 runs to 15 residues. Trimming stripped 7 bases from V and 8 bases from J, with 21 bases between. CDR1 LNHDA and CDR2 SQIVND come from the germline V gene (reference sequence). The CDR3 nucleotides are TGTGCCAGTACCCCGGCCGAGAGACTTTTCCATGAGCAGTTCTTC. Encoded protein: CASTPAERLFHEQFF.

The chain carries TRBV10-3 and TRBJ2-1, with 7 bases lining up with TRBD1. The CDR3 has 13 amino acids. Trimming took 6 bases from V and 8 from J; bases not matched to a gene: 7. Germline loops: CDR1 ENHRY, CDR2 SYGVKD. The CDR3 sequence: CAIRPSTGYEQFF. The CDR3 bases are TGTGCCATCAGGCCTTCGACAGGGTATGAGCAGTTCTTC.

The V and J genes are TRBV5-1 and TRBJ1-2; the D gene is possibly TRBD1 (5 bases). Germline V gene lookup returns CDR1 SGHRS and CDR2 YFSETQ. The CDR3 runs to 14 residues. V was cut by 1 base and J by 6 bases, with 13 bases left in between. In DNA form, the CDR3 reads TGCGCCAGCAGCTTGTGGGGCAGCACGGATGGCTACACCTTC. It encodes CASSLWGSTDGYTF.

The rearrangement joins TRBV5-1 to TRBJ2-7; D unresolved. Trimming left V 1 base short and J 0 bases short, with 8 bases between. The CDR3 runs to 14 residues. Looked up from germline, CDR1 is SGHRS and CDR2 is YFSETQ. The DNA of the CDR3 is TGCGCCAGCAGCTTGAGCGCAGCCTCCTACGAGCAGTACTTC. Amino acids: CASSLSAASYEQYF. Full variable domain (missing parts from reference TRBV5-1 and TRBJ2-7): KAGVTQTPRYLIKTRGQQVTLSCSPISGHRSVSWYQQTPGQGLQFLFEYFSETQRNKGNFPGRFSGRQFSNSRSEMNVSTLELGDSALYLCASSLSAASYEQYFGPGTRLTVT.

The rearrangement uses TRBV21-1 and TRBJ2-7; the D call of TRBD2 is as the table states it, not checked on the DNA. TRBV21-1 is described as a pseudogene. The CDR3 sequence is 18 residues long. In DNA, the CDR3 is TGTGCCAGCAGCAAAGACCCGCGACTAGTTGGAGGAGGCTGCGAGCAGTACTTC. Protein product: CASSKDPRLVGGGCEQYF.